Described below is a single T cell receptor beta chain sequence and its context. Repertoires were generated with immunoSEQ multiplex PCR, while TCRdb's copy carries only in-frame clones and drops some. This sample has a few hundred thousand clones, with 80% to 90% found just once. This entry comes from a study of blood T cell repertoires in COVID-19. Turning to the study itself: Samples representing acute and convalescent COVID-19 were sourced from the United States, Italy and Spain.

Trimming cost V 4 bases and J 8 bases; bases outside gene matches: 11. CDR1 SGHRS and CDR2 YFSETQ come from the germline V gene. The CDR3 totals 17 residues. Participants' reported clinical history set cohort assignment. V gene TRBV5-1 combines with J gene TRBJ2-1, with 14 positions matching TRBD2. The TCR sequence derives from a woman in her 30s who had been exposed to COVID-19. The sequenced sample consisted of PBMCs or T cells enriched from blood (not recorded which). As DNA, the CDR3 is TGCGCCAGCAGCCTTCAGACTAGCGGGGGGGCCATAGATGAGCAGTTCTTC. This translates into CASSLQTSGGAIDEQFF.